This passage covers 7 T cell receptor beta chains from one sample sequenced in a study of beta chain features in type 1 diabetes. Since all of the isolated RNA was reverse transcribed, expressed TCRB transcripts were what got sequenced. TCRdb's table, derived via immunoSEQ multiplex PCR, lists solely in-frame clones and lacks some. The data contain around 12,000 clones, about 42% of them singletons. The sample consisted of stem cell memory CD4+ T cells from blood. These TCRs come from a man between 18 and 35 years old in good health.

The V call is TRBV4-2, the J call TRBJ2-2; TRBD1 matches at 10 bases. Germline trimming cut 2 bases from V and 8 bases from J; bases unmatched to any gene: 5. From germline, CDR1 is LGHNA and CDR2 YNFKEQ. CDR3 size: 15 residues. The CDR3, as DNA: TGTGCCAGCAGCCAAAAAGACAGGGGGCCAGGGGAGCTGTTTTTT. Encoded protein: CASSQKDRGPGELFF.

Only a few counts were recorded for this clone. The chain couples TRBV27 to TRBJ2-5; the D gene is possibly TRBD2 (6 bases). The CDR3 consists of 13 residues. Trimming took off 6 bases at V and 4 bases at J, with 12 bases between the two ends. The germline gives CDR1 MNHEY, CDR2 SMNVEV (reference sequence). CDR3 DNA sequence: TGTGCCAGCAGGCGGGGCTGGCTAGAGACCCAGTACTTC. Translating gives CASRRGWLETQYF.

This clone was found once. CDR3 amino acids: CATSRVTRGNEKLFF. The DNA of the CDR3 is TGTGCCACCAGCAGAGTTACAAGGGGAAATGAAAAACTGTTTTTT. The rearrangement links TRBV15 to TRBJ1-4; TRBD1 might be the D (5 bases). V was clipped by 1 base and J by 5 bases, with 11 bases between them. The V gene's germline CDR1 is LNHNV and CDR2 YYDKDF (reference sequence). The CDR3 spans 15 residues.

The rearrangement joins TRBV30 to TRBJ1-3; D might be TRBD1 (5 bases). With 3 bases removed from V and 2 bases from J, the gap between germline ends came to 17 bases. The CDR3 runs to 16 residues. Per germline, CDR1 GTSNPN and CDR2 SVGIG (reference sequence). The CDR3 reads CAWRYEQGGAGNTIYF. CDR3 in DNA: TGTGCCTGGAGGTATGAGCAGGGTGGAGCTGGAAACACCATATATTTT.

This clone has a handful of counts. The chain joins TRBV7-2 to TRBJ2-5; D call uncertain. The CDR3 is 14 amino acids. CDR1 SGHTA and CDR2 FQGNSA come from the germline V gene. V lost 0 bases and J lost 5, with 10 bases in between. The CDR3 reads CASSLAGLSETQYF. DNA for the CDR3: TGTGCCAGCAGCTTAGCCGGGTTAAGTGAGACCCAGTACTTC.

The J gene is TRBJ2-1, the V gene TRBV5-1, with 9 nucleotides matching TRBD2. The CDR3 is 14 amino acids. Germline-derived CDR1 and CDR2 are SGHRS and YFSETQ. The V gene end was trimmed by 5 bases and the J gene end by 3 bases; junction bases not matched to a gene: 3. As DNA, the CDR3 is TGCGCCAGCAGTCCGACTAGCGGCTACAATGAGCAGTTCTTC. Translation: CASSPTSGYNEQFF. Complete variable domain (other parts from reference TRBV5-1 and TRBJ2-1): KAGVTQTPRYLIKTRGQQVTLSCSPISGHRSVSWYQQTPGQGLQFLFEYFSETQRNKGNFPGRFSGRQFSNSRSEMNVSTLELGDSALYLCASSPTSGYNEQFFGPGTRLTVL.

The chain employs TRBV28 and TRBJ2-7; D uncertain. The V end was cut by 4 bases, the J end by 5 bases, with 9 bases between. The CDR3 consists of 12 residues. CDR1 is MDHEN and CDR2 is SYDVKM in the germline V gene. CDR3 protein: CASSSLLNEQYF. The CDR3 DNA is TGTGCCAGCAGTTCCTTGCTAAACGAGCAGTACTTC.